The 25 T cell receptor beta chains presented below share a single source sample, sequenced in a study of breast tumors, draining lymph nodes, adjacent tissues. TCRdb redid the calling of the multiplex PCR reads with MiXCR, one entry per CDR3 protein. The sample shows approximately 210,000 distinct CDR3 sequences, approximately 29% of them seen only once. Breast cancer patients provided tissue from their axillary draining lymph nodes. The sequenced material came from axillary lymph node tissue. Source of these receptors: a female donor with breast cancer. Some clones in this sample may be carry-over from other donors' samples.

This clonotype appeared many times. CDR3 sequence: CASGLYEQYF. The CDR3 DNA is TGTGCCAGCGGGTTATACGAGCAGTACTTC. J is TRBJ2-7 and V is TRBV2; D not resolved. CDR1 is SNHLY, CDR2 FYNNEI, per germline. The CDR3 length is 10 residues. The V and J ends lost 8 bases and 4 bases respectively, with 6 bases between them.

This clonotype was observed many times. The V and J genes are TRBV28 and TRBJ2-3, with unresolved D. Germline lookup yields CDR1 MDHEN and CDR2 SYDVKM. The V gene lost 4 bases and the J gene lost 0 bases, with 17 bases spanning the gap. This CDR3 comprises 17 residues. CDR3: CASSSLRDARSTDTQYF. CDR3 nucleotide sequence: TGTGCCAGCAGTTCTCTTCGAGACGCCCGAAGCACAGATACGCAGTATTTT.

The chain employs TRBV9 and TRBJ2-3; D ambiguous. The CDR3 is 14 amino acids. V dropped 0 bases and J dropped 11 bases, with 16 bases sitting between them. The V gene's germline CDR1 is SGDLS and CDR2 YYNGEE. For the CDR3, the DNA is TGTGCCAGCAGCGTAGTCCCCTCCTACAATGAGCAGTATTTT. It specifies CASSVVPSYNEQYF.

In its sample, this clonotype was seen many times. This CDR3 is CSYQTGGRNTIYF. As DNA, the CDR3 is TGCAGCTACCAGACAGGGGGCAGAAACACCATATATTTT. The gene calls are TRBV29-1 and TRBJ1-3, with TRBD1 matching 10 bases. This CDR3 has 13 amino acids. Per the germline V gene, CDR1 is SQVTM and CDR2 is ANQGSEA. Losses at the gene ends were 8 bases for V and 5 bases for J; bases not matched to a gene: 6.

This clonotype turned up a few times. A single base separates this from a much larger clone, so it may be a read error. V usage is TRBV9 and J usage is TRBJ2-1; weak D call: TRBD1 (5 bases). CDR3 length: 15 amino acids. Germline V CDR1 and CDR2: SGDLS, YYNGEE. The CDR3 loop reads CASSYEGVGGNEPFF. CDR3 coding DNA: TGTGCCAGCAGCTATGAAGGGGTGGGCGGCAATGAGCCGTTCTTC.

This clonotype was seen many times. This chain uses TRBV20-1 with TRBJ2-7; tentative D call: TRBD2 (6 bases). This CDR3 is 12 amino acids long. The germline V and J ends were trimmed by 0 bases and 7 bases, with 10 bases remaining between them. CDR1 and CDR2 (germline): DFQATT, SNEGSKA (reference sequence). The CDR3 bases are TGCAGTGCTAGAGAGGGCGGGGCAGAGCAGTACTTC. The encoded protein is CSAREGGAEQYF.

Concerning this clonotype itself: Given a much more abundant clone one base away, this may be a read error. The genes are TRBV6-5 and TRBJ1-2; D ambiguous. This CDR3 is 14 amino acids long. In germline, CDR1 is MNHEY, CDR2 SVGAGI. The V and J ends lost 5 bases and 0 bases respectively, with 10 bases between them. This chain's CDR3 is CASSHSGANYGYTF. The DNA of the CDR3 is TGTGCCAGCAGTCATAGTGGAGCTAACTATGGCTACACCTTC.

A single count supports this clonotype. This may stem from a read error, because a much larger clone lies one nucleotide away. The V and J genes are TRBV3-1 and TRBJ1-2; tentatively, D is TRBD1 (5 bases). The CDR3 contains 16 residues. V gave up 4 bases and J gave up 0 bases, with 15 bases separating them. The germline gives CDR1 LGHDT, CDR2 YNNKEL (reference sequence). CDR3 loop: CASSPPRDSPNYGYTF. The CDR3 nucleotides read TGTGCCAGCAGCCCGCCTCGGGACTCTCCTAACTATGGCTACACCTTC.

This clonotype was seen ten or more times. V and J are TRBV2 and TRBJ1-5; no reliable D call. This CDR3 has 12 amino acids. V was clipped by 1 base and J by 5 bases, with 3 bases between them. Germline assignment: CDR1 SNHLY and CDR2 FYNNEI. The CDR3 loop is CASSEEDQPQHF. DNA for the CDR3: TGTGCCAGCAGTGAAGAAGATCAGCCCCAGCATTTT. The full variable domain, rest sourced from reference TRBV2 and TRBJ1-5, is EPEVTQTPSHQVTQMGQEVILRCVPISNHLYFYWYRQILGQKVEFLVSFYNNEISEKSEIFDDQFSVERPDGSNFTLKIRSTKLEDSAMYFCASSEEDQPQHFGDGTRLSIL.

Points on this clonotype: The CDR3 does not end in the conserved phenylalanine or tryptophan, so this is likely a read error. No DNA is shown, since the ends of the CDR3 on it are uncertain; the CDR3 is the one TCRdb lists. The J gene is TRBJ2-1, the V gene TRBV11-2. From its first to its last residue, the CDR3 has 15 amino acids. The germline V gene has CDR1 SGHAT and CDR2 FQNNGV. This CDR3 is CASSQLRTSYNEQTL.

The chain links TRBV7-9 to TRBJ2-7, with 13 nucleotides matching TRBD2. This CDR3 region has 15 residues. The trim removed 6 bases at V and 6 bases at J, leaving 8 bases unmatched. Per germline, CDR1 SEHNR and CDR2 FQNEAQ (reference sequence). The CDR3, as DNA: TGTGCCAGCAGTCCAGGCCGACTAGCGGGAGGCGAGCAGTACTTC. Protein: CASSPGRLAGGEQYF.

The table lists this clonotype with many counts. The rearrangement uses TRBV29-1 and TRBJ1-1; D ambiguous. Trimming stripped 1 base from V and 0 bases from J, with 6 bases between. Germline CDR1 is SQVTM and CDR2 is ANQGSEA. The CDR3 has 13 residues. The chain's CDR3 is CSVEAQMNTEAFF. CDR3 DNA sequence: TGCAGCGTTGAAGCACAGATGAACACTGAAGCTTTCTTT. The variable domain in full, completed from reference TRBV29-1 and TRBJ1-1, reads SAVISQKPSRDICQRGTSLTIQCQVDSQVTMMFWYRQQPGQSLTLIATANQGSEATYESGFVIDKFPISRPNLTFSTLTVSNMSPEDSSIYLCSVEAQMNTEAFFGQGTRLTVV.

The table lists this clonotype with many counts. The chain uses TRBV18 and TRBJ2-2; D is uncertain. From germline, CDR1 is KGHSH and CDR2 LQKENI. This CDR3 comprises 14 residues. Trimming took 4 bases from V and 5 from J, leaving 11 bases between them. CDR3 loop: CASSRYHQTGELFF. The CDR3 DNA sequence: TGTGCCAGCTCACGGTACCATCAGACCGGGGAGCTGTTTTTT.

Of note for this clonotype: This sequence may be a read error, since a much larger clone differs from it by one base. CDR3 bases: TGTGCCAGCAGCTTACGGGGACTACACAGCGAGCAGTACTTC. It is translated as CASSLRGLHSEQYF. The chain carries TRBV13 and TRBJ2-7, with TRBD2 matching over 7 bases. The CDR3 has 14 amino acids. After removal of 2 bases from V and 6 bases from J, the junction contained 7 bases not matched to a gene. In germline, CDR1 is PRHDT, CDR2 FYEKMQ (reference sequence).

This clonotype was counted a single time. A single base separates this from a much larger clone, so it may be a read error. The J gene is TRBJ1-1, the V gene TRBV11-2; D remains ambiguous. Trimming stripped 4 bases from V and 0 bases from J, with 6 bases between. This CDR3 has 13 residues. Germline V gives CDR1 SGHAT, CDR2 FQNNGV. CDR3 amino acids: CASSSQVNTEAFF. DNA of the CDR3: TGTGCCAGCAGCTCCCAGGTGAACACTGAAGCTTTCTTT.

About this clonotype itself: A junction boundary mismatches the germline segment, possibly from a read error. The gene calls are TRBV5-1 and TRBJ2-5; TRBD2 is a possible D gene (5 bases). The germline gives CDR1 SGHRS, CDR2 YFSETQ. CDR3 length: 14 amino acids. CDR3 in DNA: TGCGCCAGCAGCCGGGATAAGGCCAAAGACACCCAGTACTTC. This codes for CASSRDKAKDTQYF.

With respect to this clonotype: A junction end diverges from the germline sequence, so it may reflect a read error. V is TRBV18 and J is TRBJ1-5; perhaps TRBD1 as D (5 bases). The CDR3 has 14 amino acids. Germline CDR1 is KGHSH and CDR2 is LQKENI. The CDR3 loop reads CANSPAGPNQPQHF. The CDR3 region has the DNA TGTGCCAACTCACCAGCAGGGCCCAATCAGCCCCAGCACTTT.

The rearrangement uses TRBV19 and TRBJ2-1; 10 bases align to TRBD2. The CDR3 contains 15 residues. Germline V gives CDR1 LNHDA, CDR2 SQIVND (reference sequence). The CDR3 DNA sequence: TGTGCTAGTCGGGGGGCTAGCGGGAGAGGCAATGAGCAGTTCTTC. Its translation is CASRGASGRGNEQFF.

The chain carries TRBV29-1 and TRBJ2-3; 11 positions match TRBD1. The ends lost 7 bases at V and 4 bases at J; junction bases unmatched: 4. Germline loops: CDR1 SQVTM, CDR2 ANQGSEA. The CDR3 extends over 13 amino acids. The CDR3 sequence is CSGRGQGADTQYF. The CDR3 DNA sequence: TGCAGCGGAAGGGGACAGGGGGCAGATACGCAGTATTTT.

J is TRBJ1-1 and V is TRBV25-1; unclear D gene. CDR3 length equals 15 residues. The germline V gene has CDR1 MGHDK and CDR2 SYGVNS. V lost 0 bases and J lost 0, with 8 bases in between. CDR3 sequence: CASSEYGTLNTEAFF. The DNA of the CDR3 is TGTGCCAGCAGTGAATATGGCACCTTGAACACTGAAGCTTTCTTT.

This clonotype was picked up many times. DNA for the CDR3: TGCAGTGCTAGAACAGCTAGCGGGAGGGATACGCAGTATTTT. Protein sequence: CSARTASGRDTQYF. The chain combines TRBV20-1 with TRBJ2-3; TRBD2 matches 11 bases. CDR3 length equals 14 residues. Unmatched junction bases numbered 4, after V lost 2 bases and J lost 6 bases. CDR1 and CDR2 (germline): DFQATT, SNEGSKA (reference sequence).

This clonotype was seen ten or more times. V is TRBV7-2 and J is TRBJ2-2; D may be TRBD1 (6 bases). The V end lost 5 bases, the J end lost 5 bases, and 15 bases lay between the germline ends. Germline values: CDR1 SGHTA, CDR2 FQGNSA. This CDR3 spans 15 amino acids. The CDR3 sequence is CASSVPGTQTGELFF. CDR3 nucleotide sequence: TGTGCCAGCAGCGTTCCCGGGACACAAACCGGGGAGCTGTTTTTT.

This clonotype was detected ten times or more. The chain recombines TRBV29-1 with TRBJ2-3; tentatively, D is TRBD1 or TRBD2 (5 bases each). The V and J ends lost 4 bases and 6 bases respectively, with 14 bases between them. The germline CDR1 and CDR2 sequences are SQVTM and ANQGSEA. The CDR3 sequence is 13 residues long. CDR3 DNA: TGCAGCGTTGCCGGGACGCCGCCCGATACGCAGTATTTT. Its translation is CSVAGTPPDTQYF.

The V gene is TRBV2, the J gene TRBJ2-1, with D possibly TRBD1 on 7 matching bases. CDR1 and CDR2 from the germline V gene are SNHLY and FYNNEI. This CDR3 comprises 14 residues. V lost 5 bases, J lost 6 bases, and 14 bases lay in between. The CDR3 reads CASSIQGRGNEQFF. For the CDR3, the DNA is TGTGCCAGCAGTATACAGGGGCGGGGCAATGAGCAGTTCTTC. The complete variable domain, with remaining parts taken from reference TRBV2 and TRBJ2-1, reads EPEVTQTPSHQVTQMGQEVILRCVPISNHLYFYWYRQILGQKVEFLVSFYNNEISEKSEIFDDQFSVERPDGSNFTLKIRSTKLEDSAMYFCASSIQGRGNEQFFGPGTRLTVL.

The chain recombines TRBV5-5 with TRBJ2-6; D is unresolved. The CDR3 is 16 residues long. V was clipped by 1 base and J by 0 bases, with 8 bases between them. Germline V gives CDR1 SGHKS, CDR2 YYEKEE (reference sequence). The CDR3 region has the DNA TGTGCCAGCAGCTTGAACGGTGCCTCTGGGGCCAACGTCCTGACTTTC. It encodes CASSLNGASGANVLTF.